Listed below are T cell receptor beta chains from one sample, sequenced in a study of beta chain features in type 1 diabetes. TCRdb keeps only in-frame clones here, not all; method: immunoSEQ multiplex PCR. The sample has fewer than 900,000 clones, roughly a sixth seen once. The sequenced sample consisted of naive CD4+ T cells from blood. The receptors were sampled from a woman under 30 in good health. Each CDR3 is given with its conserved first and last residue. A D gene is named only where the DNA matches it firmly. The size entry is marked missing in some rows and otherwise reads once, few, many or a size class.

J: TRBJ2-7
size: -
D: TRBD1
V: TRBV7-2
length: 15
CDR3: CASSLSAGGTYEQYF
DNA: TGTGCCAGCAGCTTATCAGCAGGGGGAACGTACGAGCAGTACTTC

J: TRBJ2-3
size: few
D: TRBD2
V: TRBV7-8
length: 14
CDR3: CASSSTSLTDTQYF
DNA: TGTGCCAGCAGCTCGACTAGCCTAACAGATACGCAGTATTTT

J: TRBJ1-2
size: few
D: TRBD1
V: TRBV27
length: 14
CDR3: CASSPDRGLNGYTF
DNA: TGTGCCAGCAGTCCAGACAGGGGGCTTAATGGCTACACCTTC

J: TRBJ2-3
size: -
D: -
V: TRBV6-5
length: 13
CDR3: CASKRQATDTQYF
DNA: TGTGCCAGCAAGCGACAAGCTACAGATACGCAGTATTTT

J: TRBJ2-7
size: -
D: -
V: TRBV28
length: 14
CDR3: CASSLRPRDYEQYF
DNA: TGTGCCAGCAGTTTAAGACCTCGTGACTACGAGCAGTACTTC

J: TRBJ2-7
size: -
D: -
V: TRBV4-2
length: 13
CDR3: CASSQGDRYEQYF
DNA: TGTGCCAGCAGCCAAGGTGATCGGTACGAGCAGTACTTC

J: TRBJ2-2
size: -
D: TRBD1
V: TRBV10-3
length: 15
CDR3: CAISKAGGVRGELFF
DNA: TGTGCCATCAGTAAGGCAGGGGGCGTTCGCGGGGAGCTGTTTTTT

J: TRBJ1-1
size: few
D: -
V: TRBV10-3
length: 14
CDR3: CAISHSGVNTEAFF
DNA: TGTGCCATCTCTCACAGTGGTGTGAACACTGAAGCTTTCTTT

J: TRBJ1-1
size: few
D: -
V: TRBV21-1
length: 14
CDR3: CASSKHPGDTEAFF
DNA: TGTGCCAGCAGCAAACATCCGGGGGACACTGAAGCTTTCTTT

J: TRBJ1-1
size: few
D: TRBD1
V: TRBV4-2
length: 14
CDR3: CASSQSTGATEAFF
DNA: TGTGCCAGCAGCCAATCGACAGGGGCCACTGAAGCTTTCTTT

J: TRBJ2-7
size: few
D: -
V: TRBV18
length: 13
CDR3: CASSRTQSYEQYF
DNA: TGTGCCAGCTCCCGGACCCAGTCCTACGAGCAGTACTTC

J: TRBJ2-1
size: -
D: TRBD2
V: TRBV5-6
length: 15
CDR3: CASSPTSGNYNEQFF
DNA: TGTGCCAGCAGCCCAACTAGCGGAAATTACAATGAGCAGTTCTTC

J: TRBJ2-7
size: few
D: TRBD1
V: TRBV6-6
length: 13
CDR3: CASGRDRLYEQYF
DNA: TGTGCCAGCGGCCGGGACAGGCTCTACGAGCAGTACTTC

J: TRBJ1-1
size: few
D: -
V: TRBV19
length: 12
CDR3: CASRNRFYEAFF
DNA: TGTGCCAGTAGAAACCGGTTCTACGAAGCTTTCTTT

J: TRBJ2-7
size: few
D: TRBD2
V: TRBV7-2
length: 16
CDR3: CASSWTSGMSSYEQYF
DNA: TGTGCCAGCAGTTGGACTAGCGGGATGAGCTCCTACGAGCAGTACTTC

J: TRBJ1-2
size: -
D: -
V: TRBV6-5
length: 13
CDR3: CASSSRRDYGYTF
DNA: TGTGCCAGCAGTTCCCGGAGGGACTATGGCTACACCTTC

J: TRBJ2-7
size: -
D: -
V: TRBV5-1
length: 15
CDR3: CASSLGSGHYYEQYF
DNA: TGCGCCAGCAGCTTGGGGTCCGGGCACTACTACGAGCAGTACTTC

J: TRBJ2-3
size: few
D: -
V: TRBV29-1
length: 13
CDR3: CSVDSSSSDTQYF
DNA: TGCAGCGTTGATTCCTCGTCCTCCGATACGCAGTATTTT

J: TRBJ2-1
size: -
D: -
V: TRBV20-1
length: 11
CDR3: CSTIGSREQFF
DNA: TGCAGTACCATAGGGAGCCGTGAGCAGTTCTTC

J: TRBJ2-1
size: few
D: -
V: TRBV4-3
length: 17
CDR3: CASSQGISFGSGNEQFF
DNA: TGCGCCAGCAGCCAAGGAATTAGTTTTGGTAGCGGTAATGAGCAGTTCTTC

J: TRBJ2-5
size: -
D: TRBD2
V: TRBV5-1
length: 15
CDR3: CASLASGRVAETQYF
DNA: TGCGCCAGCCTGGCTAGCGGGAGGGTAGCAGAGACCCAGTACTTC

J: TRBJ2-2
size: -
D: -
V: TRBV7-9
length: 19
CDR3: CASSEKQGGGPLMIRELFF
DNA: TGTGCCAGCAGCGAGAAGCAGGGCGGAGGGCCTCTGATGATCCGGGAGCTGTTTTTT

J: TRBJ2-3
size: few
D: TRBD2
V: TRBV29-1
length: 15
CDR3: CSVTPETSDTDTQYF
DNA: TGCAGCGTGACTCCGGAGACTAGCGACACAGATACGCAGTATTTT

J: TRBJ2-7
size: -
D: TRBD2
V: TRBV11-2
length: 16
CDR3: CASSLGWAGDRHEQYF
DNA: TGTGCCAGCAGCTTGGGGTGGGCGGGAGATCGACACGAGCAGTACTTC

J: TRBJ2-3
size: -
D: -
V: TRBV4-2
length: 16
CDR3: CASSQVPALSTDTQYF
DNA: TGTGCCAGCAGCCAAGTCCCAGCTCTTAGCACAGATACGCAGTATTTT

J: TRBJ2-1
size: few
D: TRBD1
V: TRBV6-6
length: 15
CDR3: CASSSGQDQYNEQFF
DNA: TGTGCCAGCAGTTCCGGACAGGATCAGTACAATGAGCAGTTCTTC

J: TRBJ2-1
size: -
D: -
V: TRBV2
length: 11
CDR3: CASSLRYEQFF
DNA: TGTGCCAGCAGCCTACGGTATGAGCAGTTCTTC

J: TRBJ2-4
size: -
D: -
V: TRBV19
length: 14
CDR3: CASSLWSAKNIQYF
DNA: TGTGCCAGTAGTTTGTGGAGTGCCAAAAACATTCAGTACTTC

J: TRBJ2-1
size: -
D: -
V: TRBV2
length: 13
CDR3: CASSEAAGVEQFF
DNA: TGTGCCAGCAGTGAAGCGGCAGGGGTTGAGCAGTTCTTC